The present TCR beta chain was sequenced within a study of T cell responses to AZD1222 COVID-19 vaccine. With regard to this clone: The antigen is unknown.

Study results and caveats: Reportedly, nearly half of unique spike TCRs recognized epitopes outside B.1.351/B.1.1.7 mutations. White British donors predominated, females outnumbered males, and clonal diversity was possibly underestimated.

J gave up 0 bases and V 3 bases, and 23 bases lay outside the gene matches. The CDR3 spans 23 residues. Germline V gene sequence: CDR1 ENHRY, CDR2 SYGVKD. Repertoires were generated with immunoSEQ multiplex PCR, while TCRdb's copy carries only in-frame clones and drops some. The sample has some 66,000 clones, more than 75% seen once; the top ten hold 15% to 20%. This TCR came from an adult in good health. Sequences were derived from peripheral blood, sampled on day 0 of AZD1222 vaccination. This chain joins TRBV10-3 and TRBJ2-1; TRBD2 agrees at 10 bases. CDR3 residues: CAISEIGADPGLAKLSSYNEQFF. The CDR3 coding sequence is TGTGCCATCAGTGAAATTGGGGCGGATCCGGGACTAGCGAAACTAAGCTCCTACAATGAGCAGTTCTTC.